The entry that follows covers one T cell receptor (beta chain) sequence. The sample is drawn from a study of shared clonotypes between healthy human individuals. Libraries were prepared by immunoSEQ multiplex PCR; TCRdb keeps only in-frame clonotypes and omits some of them. Here the sample spans roughly 2 million clones, 90% to 97% being singletons. Deletions cut 10 bases from V and 2 bases from J, with 14 bases between. This CDR3 spans 14 amino acids. The V gene's germline CDR1 is MRHNA and CDR2 SNTAGT. The chain recombines TRBV6-4 with TRBJ2-2; no reliable D call. The clonotype originates from a man between 18 and 35 years old in good health. What was sequenced was naive CD4+ T cells sorted from blood. Described subset: CD45RA+ positively selected. CDR3 loop: CANRSEFNTGELFF. The CDR3 DNA follows: TGTGCCAACCGAAGTGAGTTCAACACCGGGGAGCTGTTTTTT.